This T cell receptor (beta chain) was captured by sequencing in a study of T cells in Graves' hyperthyroidism and ophthalmopathy. Regarding the study as a whole: For ophthalmopathy, model prediction preceded onset by a median around six months.

Diagnosing involved the use of clinical symptoms, serum thyroxine and TRAb, thyroid ultrasound and orbital computed tomography. Many counts were recorded for this clonotype. What it binds is not known. Amplified TCR beta CDR3 regions derived from RNA transcripts. First-round RT-PCR with HTBI primers amplified the TCR CDR3 region. MiXCR, applied by TCRdb to the multiplex PCR reads, yields one record per CDR3 protein. This table holds 660,000 or so distinct CDR3 sequences, just under 45% found once. CDR1 SGHTA and CDR2 FQGNSA come from the germline V gene. This CDR3 comprises 16 residues. Trimming pared 3 bases from V and 8 bases from J, leaving 19 bases between.

The clonotype comes from an adult man with Graves' disease, either hyperthyroidism or ophthalmopathy (not recorded which). Sequenced material: peripheral blood or thyroid tissue (not recorded which). V is TRBV7-2 and J is TRBJ1-4; no definite D call. DNA of the CDR3: TGTGCCAGCAGCTTGACGGTGCGCCAGACCCACGAAAAACTGTTTTTT. It translates to CASSLTVRQTHEKLFF.